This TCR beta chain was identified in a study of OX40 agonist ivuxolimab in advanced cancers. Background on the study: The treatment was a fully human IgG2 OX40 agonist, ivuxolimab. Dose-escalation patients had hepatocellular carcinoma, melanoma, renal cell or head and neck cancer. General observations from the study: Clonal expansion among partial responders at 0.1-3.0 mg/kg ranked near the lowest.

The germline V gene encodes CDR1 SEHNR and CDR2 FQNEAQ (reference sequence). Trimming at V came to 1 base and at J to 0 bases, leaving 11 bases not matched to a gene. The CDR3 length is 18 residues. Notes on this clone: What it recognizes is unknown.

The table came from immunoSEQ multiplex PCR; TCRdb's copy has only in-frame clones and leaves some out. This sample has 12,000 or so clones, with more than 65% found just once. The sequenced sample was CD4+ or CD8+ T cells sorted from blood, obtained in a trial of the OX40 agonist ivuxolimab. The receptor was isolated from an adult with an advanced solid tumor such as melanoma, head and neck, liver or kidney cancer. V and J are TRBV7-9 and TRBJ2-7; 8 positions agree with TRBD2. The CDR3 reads CASSLGMSGGASSYEQYF. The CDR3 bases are TGTGCCAGCAGCTTAGGAATGAGCGGGGGCGCGAGCTCCTACGAGCAGTACTTC.